The rows below give T cell receptor beta chains drawn from one sample of a study of control samples from healthy donors and cancer patients. Using immunoSEQ multiplex PCR, the repertoire was profiled, and TCRdb retains in-frame clones only, with some absent. The sample carries approximately 100,000 clones, roughly 92% recorded once. The sequenced material came from blood. The receptors were sampled from a human donor in good health. The donor label of this sample is uncertain. Each CDR3 is given with its conserved first and last residue. Fields, in order: D gene, V gene, J gene, clone size, CDR3 protein, CDR3 DNA. D genes are given only for firm matches. The size field is filled for only some rows; it gives once, few, many or a size class.

.,TRBV12-3/TRBV12-4,TRBJ1-1,few,CASSLTGKTEAFF,TGTGCCAGCAGTCTCACAGGAAAGACTGAAGCTTTCTTT
TRBD2,TRBV5-1,TRBJ2-5,.,CASSLSTSGGETQYF,TGCGCCAGCAGCTTGTCGACTAGCGGGGGCGAGACCCAGTACTTC
TRBD1,TRBV7-9,TRBJ1-2,.,CASSPDRGVNYGYTF,TGTGCCAGCAGCCCTGACAGGGGTGTTAACTATGGCTACACCTTC
TRBD1,TRBV11-2,TRBJ2-5,.,CASSSTGETETQYF,TGTGCCAGCAGCTCCACAGGGGAGACAGAGACCCAGTACTTC
TRBD1,TRBV5-1,TRBJ1-2,.,CASSPDGQGARGYTF,TGCGCCAGCAGCCCCGACGGACAGGGGGCGCGGGGCTACACCTTC
TRBD1,TRBV5-8,TRBJ2-3,.,CASSLDIVGQGIPDTQYF,TGTGCCAGCAGCTTGGATATAGTGGGACAGGGGATCCCAGATACGCAGTATTTT
.,TRBV5-4,TRBJ1-1,.,CASSSTRDVGTEAFF,TGTGCCAGCAGCTCAACCAGGGACGTCGGCACTGAAGCTTTCTTT
TRBD1,TRBV19,TRBJ1-5,.,CASSTYPDQGANQPQHF,TGTGCCAGTAGTACCTATCCTGACCAGGGGGCCAATCAGCCCCAGCATTTT
.,TRBV24-1,TRBJ1-2,.,CATGQGIYGYTF,TGTGCCACCGGTCAGGGCATCTATGGCTACACCTTC
TRBD2,TRBV18,TRBJ2-1,.,CASSPGSLAGWNEQFF,TGTGCCAGCTCACCAGGGTCGCTAGCGGGGTGGAATGAGCAGTTCTTC
.,TRBV7-2,TRBJ1-1,.,CASSLGGWGRSSTEAFF,TGTGCCAGCAGCTTAGGTGGGTGGGGCAGGTCAAGCACTGAAGCTTTCTTT
TRBD1,TRBV27,TRBJ1-3,.,CASSSDRGNGNTIYF,TGTGCCAGCAGTTCCGACAGGGGAAACGGAAACACCATATATTTT
.,TRBV3-1/TRBV3-2,TRBJ1-5,.,CASSQGNQPQHF,TGTGCCAGCAGCCAAGGTAATCAGCCCCAGCATTTT
.,TRBV7-2,TRBJ2-1,.,CASSLGYVPRGSEQFF,TGTGCCAGCAGCTTGGGATACGTCCCTCGGGGTTCAGAGCAGTTCTTC
.,TRBV16,TRBJ2-1,.,CASNQGTVYNEQFF,TGTGCCAGCAACCAAGGGACTGTGTACAATGAGCAGTTCTTC
TRBD1,TRBV19,TRBJ1-5,.,CASSIGAGGSQPQHF,TGTGCCAGTAGTATAGGGGCAGGGGGTAGTCAGCCCCAGCATTTT
.,TRBV9,TRBJ2-7,.,CASSPNPYGGHYEQYF,TGTGCCAGCAGCCCCAACCCCTACGGGGGTCACTACGAGCAGTACTTC
.,TRBV10-3,TRBJ1-3,.,CASADRSSGNTIYF,TGTGCCTCGGCAGACAGGTCCTCTGGAAACACCATATATTTT
.,TRBV12-3/TRBV12-4,TRBJ2-5,.,CASSNRAEETQYF,TGTGCCAGCAGCAACAGGGCGGAAGAGACCCAGTACTTC
.,TRBV9,TRBJ1-2,.,CASSVASSASYGYTF,TGTGCCAGCAGCGTAGCTTCGTCAGCGTCCTATGGCTACACCTTC
.,TRBV6-1,TRBJ1-6,.,CASSDGDGSPLHF,TGTGCCAGCAGTGACGGCGATGGTTCACCCCTCCACTTT
TRBD1,TRBV6-2/TRBV6-3,TRBJ1-1,.,CASSPGQGEVNTEAFF,TGTGCCAGCAGCCCGGGACAGGGGGAGGTGAACACTGAAGCTTTCTTT
TRBD1,TRBV6-5,TRBJ2-5,.,CASSYYGQGQETQYF,TGTGCCAGCAGTTACTACGGACAGGGCCAAGAGACCCAGTACTTC
.,TRBV6-5,TRBJ2-5,.,CASSSRTSRGETQYF,TGTGCCAGCAGTTCGCGGACATCCCGGGGAGAGACCCAGTACTTC
.,TRBV6-5,TRBJ1-6,.,CASSYSEGPYNSPLHF,TGTGCCAGCAGTTACTCAGAGGGCCCCTATAATTCACCCCTCCACTTT
.,TRBV11-2,TRBJ2-3,.,CASRWGGTDTQYF,TGTGCCAGCCGGTGGGGGGGCACAGATACGCAGTATTTT
TRBD2,TRBV4-1,TRBJ2-7,.,CASSQEAGGLVEQYF,TGCGCCAGCAGCCAAGAGGCCGGGGGGTTAGTCGAGCAGTACTTC
TRBD1,TRBV27,TRBJ2-3,.,CASRDGTGWRDTQYF,TGTGCCAGCAGGGACGGGACAGGGTGGAGAGATACGCAGTATTTT